The 22 T cell receptor beta chains in this list originate from one sample, sequenced in a study of blood T cells in healthy people across ages. A J-beta primer mix and a sample-barcoded 5' primer were used in a second PCR of about 7 to 12 cycles. TCRdb analysed the 5' RACE reads with MiXCR anew, one entry per CDR3 protein. The table lists just under 900,000 distinct CDR3 sequences, about 30% of them singletons. Sequenced input: blood. The receptors were sampled from a woman of 80 years or more in good health.

This clonotype showed up just a few times. V is TRBV20-1 and J is TRBJ1-4; 12 bases line up with TRBD1. This CDR3 has 17 residues. V was clipped by 4 bases and J by 0 bases; unmatched bases: 6. The germline V gene has CDR1 DFQATT and CDR2 SNEGSKA (reference sequence). This CDR3 is CSATSRDRGPTNEKLFF. The CDR3 DNA is TGCAGTGCTACCAGCCGGGACAGGGGGCCAACTAATGAAAAACTGTTTTTT.

This clonotype was counted ten times or more. This rearrangement joins TRBV29-1 to TRBJ2-3; D is ambiguous. V lost 7 bases and J lost 1, with 9 bases in between. The germline V gene encodes CDR1 SQVTM and CDR2 ANQGSEA. CDR3 length: 12 residues. The CDR3 spells CSGRQGTDTQYF. The DNA for the CDR3 is TGCAGCGGCCGCCAAGGCACAGATACGCAGTATTTT.

The V call is TRBV28, the J call TRBJ2-4; weak D call: TRBD2 (5 bases). Germline CDR1 is MDHEN and CDR2 is SYDVKM. The V gene lost 1 base and the J gene lost 2 bases, with 18 bases spanning the gap. The CDR3 runs 18 residues. The CDR3 loop reads CASSLYPPTEGTKNIQYF. CDR3 in DNA: TGTGCCAGCAGTTTATACCCCCCTACAGAGGGTACCAAAAACATTCAGTACTTC.

The DNA of the CDR3 is TGTGCCAGCAGCGTAGCGATGGGACTAGAGAACAATGAGCAGTTCTTC. This encodes CASSVAMGLENNEQFF. The gene calls are TRBV9 and TRBJ2-1, with 8 bases fitting TRBD2. The CDR3 covers 16 residues. Per the germline V gene, CDR1 is SGDLS and CDR2 is YYNGEE. The J segment lost 5 bases and the V segment lost 0 bases, leaving 7 bases of the junction unmatched.

This clonotype was picked up many times. This chain joins TRBV7-2 and TRBJ2-3, with D unresolved. The CDR3 spans 15 residues. Between the trimmed V and J ends, which lost 4 bases and 4 bases, there was a span of 15 bases. The germline V gene encodes CDR1 SGHTA and CDR2 FQGNSA. The CDR3 is CASSSARFVSDTQYF. CDR3 bases: TGTGCCAGCAGCTCCGCGCGATTCGTCTCAGATACGCAGTATTTT. Using reference TRBV7-2 and TRBJ2-3 for the parts outside the CDR3, the full variable domain is GAGVSQSPSNKVTEKGKDVELRCDPISGHTALYWYRQSLGQGLEFLIYFQGNSAPDKSGLPSDRFSAERTGGSVSTLTIQRTQQEDSAVYLCASSSARFVSDTQYFGPGTRLTVL.

This chain links TRBV24-1 with TRBJ2-4; 7 bases align to TRBD1. CDR3 size: 13 residues. Losses at the gene ends were 0 bases for V and 8 bases for J; bases not matched to a gene: 0. Looked up from germline, CDR1 is KGHDR and CDR2 is SFDVKD. Here the CDR3 reads CATSDLDRDIQYF. The CDR3 nucleotides are TGTGCCACCAGTGATTTGGACAGGGACATTCAGTACTTC.

This clonotype was observed a handful of times. The chain links TRBV5-1 to TRBJ1-1, with D possibly matching TRBD1 (6 bases). The germline V gene has CDR1 SGHRS and CDR2 YFSETQ. The CDR3 consists of 15 residues. Trimming left V 0 bases short and J 6 bases short, with 15 bases between. For the CDR3, the DNA is TGCGCCAGCAGCTTGGCCGTGAGGGACAAGGCTGAAGCTTTCTTT. Protein product: CASSLAVRDKAEAFF.

In regard to this clonotype: A read error may explain this, as a much larger clone is one base away. The chain carries TRBV2 and TRBJ2-1; D is possibly TRBD1 or TRBD2 (6 bases each). V lost 6 bases to trimming and J lost 8 bases, with 8 bases between them. The CDR3 has 11 amino acids. Germline-derived CDR1 and CDR2 are SNHLY and FYNNEI. The CDR3 here is CASREGDEQFF. As DNA, the CDR3 is TGTGCCAGCAGGGAGGGGGATGAGCAGTTCTTC.

This clonotype was seen many times. The gene calls are TRBV11-3 and TRBJ2-1; weak D call: TRBD2 (7 bases). V was cut by 4 bases and J by 9 bases, with 25 bases left in between. CDR1 SGHNT and CDR2 YENEEA come from the germline V gene. This CDR3 is 17 amino acids long. The CDR3 DNA reads TGTGCCAGCAGCTCTAAAGGGGGGGCTGGTTATTCGGGTGAGCAGTTCTTC. Encoded protein: CASSSKGGAGYSGEQFF.

Comments on this clonotype: One base away lies a much larger clone, so this may be a sequencing read error. The chain links TRBV3-1 to TRBJ2-1, with TRBD2 matching 9 bases. TRBJ2-7 explains the end of the DNA better; the J call may be wrong. CDR1 is LGHDT and CDR2 is YNNKEL in the germline V gene (reference sequence). This CDR3 has 16 residues. CDR3: CASSQAGTSLANEQYF. The CDR3 region has the DNA TGTGCCAGCAGCCAAGCGGGGACTAGCCTGGCGAATGAGCAGTACTTC.

Many counts were recorded for this clonotype. J is TRBJ2-5 and V is TRBV6-2 or TRBV6-3, with 8 bases identical to TRBD2. CDR3 length: 16 residues. The germline V gene encodes CDR1 MNHEY and CDR2 SVGEGT. V was pared by 3 bases and J by 0 bases, with 6 bases of the junction left unmatched. The CDR3 DNA reads as TGTGCCAGCAGTTATCAACTAGCGGAGTACCAAGAGACCCAGTACTTC. This codes for CASSYQLAEYQETQYF.

This clonotype has a handful of counts. The chain uses TRBV2 and TRBJ2-5, with 10 nucleotides matching TRBD1. The CDR3 length is 16 residues. V lost 0 bases, J lost 5 bases, and 6 bases stayed unmatched. CDR1 is SNHLY, CDR2 FYNNEI, per germline. The CDR3 sequence: CASSEARDRGWETQYF. Written as DNA, the CDR3 is TGTGCCAGCAGTGAAGCGCGGGACAGGGGATGGGAGACCCAGTACTTC.

The chain joins TRBV11-2 to TRBJ2-1; D uncertain. The CDR3 runs 15 residues. Germline CDR1 SGHAT, CDR2 FQNNGV. Trimming shortened V by 1 base and J by 0 bases, and 7 bases separated the two germline ends. In DNA, the CDR3 is TGTGCCAGCAGCTTAGTATCCCTCTCCTACAATGAGCAGTTCTTC. Its protein is CASSLVSLSYNEQFF.

Comment on this clonotype: A much larger clonotype is one base distant, so this may be a read error. The chain couples TRBV2 to TRBJ2-1; D call uncertain. TRBJ2-7 matches the DNA end more closely, so the J call is doubtful. The CDR3 contains 11 residues. CDR1 SNHLY and CDR2 FYNNEI come from the germline V gene. This CDR3 is CASLSLQEQYF. CDR3 DNA sequence: TGTGCCAGCCTGTCACTACAGGAGCAGTACTTC.

This clonotype was recorded at least ten times. The chain combines TRBV21-1 with TRBJ1-2; the table calls TRBD1, which could not be checked here. TRBV21-1 counts as a pseudogene. The CDR3 totals 18 residues. The CDR3 spells CASSKRPIAIRVSNGYTF. In DNA, the CDR3 is TGTGCCAGCAGCAAAAGGCCCATAGCGATCAGGGTTTCGAATGGCTACACCTTC.

In its sample, this clonotype was seen a few times. The rearrangement uses TRBV24-1 and TRBJ2-2, with 9 bases matching TRBD1. Trimming at V came to 1 base and at J to 6 bases, leaving 5 bases not matched to a gene. CDR3 length equals 16 residues. Per germline, CDR1 KGHDR and CDR2 SFDVKD. CDR3 loop: CATSDFNRGLSGELFF. DNA for the CDR3: TGTGCCACCAGTGATTTTAACAGGGGGCTATCCGGGGAGCTGTTTTTT.

A word on this clonotype: A much larger clone lies one base from this, so it may be a read error. The chain uses TRBV20-1 and TRBJ1-5, with D unresolved. The CDR3 spans 14 residues. Per the germline V gene, CDR1 is DFQATT and CDR2 is SNEGSKA (reference sequence). The V end lost 1 base, the J end lost 5 bases, and 12 bases lay between the germline ends. In DNA, the CDR3 is TGCAGTGCTAGAGGTTTTCGGGGAGATCAGCCCCAGCATTTT. Translation gives CSARGFRGDQPQHF.

This clonotype has only a few counts. This chain links TRBV6-2 or TRBV6-3 with TRBJ1-1, with a tentative D call TRBD1 (6 bases). This CDR3 has 13 amino acids. Germline V gene data show CDR1 as MNHEY and CDR2 as SVGEGT. V lost 8 bases and J lost 0, with 10 bases in between. CDR3 amino acids: CASLQGMNTEAFF. As DNA, the CDR3 is TGTGCCAGCTTACAGGGTATGAACACTGAAGCTTTCTTT.

Ten or more counts support this clonotype. The CDR3 DNA is TGTGCCAGCAGCTTAGATACAGATACGCAGTATTTT. It encodes CASSLDTDTQYF. This chain links TRBV7-2 with TRBJ2-3; no firm D call. The germline V gene encodes CDR1 SGHTA and CDR2 FQGNSA. Trimming left V 1 base short and J 3 bases short, with 2 bases between. The CDR3 is 12 residues long. Based on the CDR3 plus reference TRBV7-2 and TRBJ2-3, the full variable domain is GAGVSQSPSNKVTEKGKDVELRCDPISGHTALYWYRQSLGQGLEFLIYFQGNSAPDKSGLPSDRFSAERTGGSVSTLTIQRTQQEDSAVYLCASSLDTDTQYFGPGTRLTVL.

The chain has TRBV19 and TRBJ1-2; 8 nucleotides agree with TRBD1. The CDR3 totals 16 residues. CDR1 and CDR2 (germline): LNHDA, SQIVND (reference sequence). V lost 7 bases and J lost 4; bases outside the gene matches: 14. The CDR3, as DNA: TGTGCCAGTACCGTAGCCCTCGACAGGGGCGGCTATGGCTACACCTTC. It codes for CASTVALDRGGYGYTF. The full variable domain, with the rest looked up from reference TRBV19 and TRBJ1-2, is DGGITQSPKYLFRKEGQNVTLSCEQNLNHDAMYWYRQDPGQGLRLIYYSQIVNDFQKGDIAEGYSVSREKKESFPLTVTSAQKNPTAFYLCASTVALDRGGYGYTFGSGTRLTVV.

In this sample, this clonotype turned up many times. The chain joins TRBV20-1 to TRBJ1-5; D unclear. Germline V lookup: CDR1 DFQATT, CDR2 SNEGSKA (reference sequence). The CDR3 contains 10 residues. V dropped 6 bases and J dropped 4 bases, with 4 bases sitting between them. This chain's CDR3 is CSAWNQPQHF. DNA for the CDR3: TGCAGTGCCTGGAATCAGCCCCAGCATTTT.

The chain combines TRBV29-1 with TRBJ1-6, with D perhaps TRBD1 (5 bases). The CDR3 contains 15 residues. The V end was cut by 2 bases, the J end by 3 bases, with 11 bases between. Germline V gene sequence: CDR1 SQVTM, CDR2 ANQGSEA. This CDR3 reads CSVEMVGHYNSPLHF. In nucleotides, the CDR3 is TGCAGCGTTGAAATGGTGGGGCACTATAATTCACCCCTCCACTTT.